This paragraph covers one T cell receptor beta chain sequence. Its antigen is unknown. Base qualities were left out, and no much larger clone turns up one base away. The approximately 41 donors, aged roughly 6 to 95 years, were systemically healthy Caucasian individuals from Russia. Around 9.7 milliliters of peripheral blood were collected from each donor into EDTA-treated Vacutainer tubes. PBMCs were isolated by Ficoll-Paque density-gradient centrifugation, with at least 6.5 million obtained per sample. Total RNA was extracted from PBMCs with Trizol reagent, with at least 6 micrograms obtained per sample. For every donor, flow cytometry on a PBMC aliquot measured the percentage of naive CD45RAhigh/CD27high T cells. Library construction relied on 5' RACE. TCRdb shows the sequencer as Illumina HiSeq 2500. A second 7 to 11 cycle PCR used a sample-barcoded 5' primer and a J-beta primer mix. Each TCR beta cDNA molecule received a unique molecular identifier from a template-switch 5' adaptor carrying 12 random nucleotides. At least 3 million CDR3-containing paired-end reads were obtained from each sample. All of the RNA was converted into first-strand cDNA using the Mint cDNA synthesis kit, with a TRBC-specific oligonucleotide serving as the primer. All cDNA was treated with uracil-DNA glycosylase and then went through a first 18-cycle PCR with the universal primers M1SS and BC2_uni_R. The authors processed their data as follows. For normalization, 1 million high-quality reads were randomly selected from each sample, with every read carrying a distinct molecular identifier. Reads sharing molecular identifiers were discarded rather than binned into consensus sequences. CDR3 identification, clonotype clustering and error correction used MiTCR with a Q25 quality threshold and the strictest error-elimination algorithm. A nonparametric unseen species model with Euler transformation was used to estimate a lower bound on total TCR beta diversity. TCRdb cleaned the public reads at Q25 with fastp, built clones with MiXCR and kept in-frame beta chains. Each record represents a unique CDR3 protein, reported with the most common genes and DNA among its rows. TCRdb assigned the V and J calls; the authors' analysis was not used. The sample table records roughly 900,000 distinct CDR3 sequences; about 48% of these occur just once. The ten largest clones represent about an eighth of the sample.

These data belong to a study of blood T cells in healthy people across ages (dated by TCRdb to the mid-2010s). Background for the entire study: In model experiments, roughly one uniquely barcoded TCR beta cDNA molecule per two T cells was captured by template switching. For two donors (one aged 18 to 29 and one aged 80 or older), the study analyzed two additional independent replicas of 1 million unique cDNA reads from the same blood draw. The study measured age-related changes in TCR beta repertoire diversity using deep sequencing normalized with unique cDNA molecular identifiers. The donors were split into four age groups: young (average around 15 years), middle-aged (about 40), aged (roughly 65) and long-lived (under 85). To avoid experimental bias, donors of different ages were distributed randomly across sequencing lanes. Overall study results and their limits: The percentage of naive T cells measured by flow cytometry correlated strongly with observed TCR beta diversity. Compared with the aged group, the long-lived group had more naive CD4+ T cells, fewer expanded clones and increased TCR diversity, suggesting age selection. As age increased, observed TCR beta diversity per million T cells dropped in a roughly linear way, and a significant reduction was already evident by age around 41. Total diversity estimates from one million sequenced T cells were considered lower bounds and underestimates. Since profiling was done on bulk unsorted PBMCs, naive and antigen-experienced compartments could not be conclusively compared. Because donor CMV infection status was unknown, age-related changes in expanded clonotypes were potentially confounded.

At the junction V is shortened by 5 bases and J by 6 bases; bases outside the gene matches: 10. From cysteine to phenylalanine, the CDR3 is 15 amino acids long. Only the CDR3 DNA stays, 45 bases, in frame from base 1. The TCR comes from a man aged 25 to 45 in good health. The sample consisted of blood. The rearranged chain carries TRBV12-3 or TRBV12-4 and TRBJ2-3, and 8 junction bases match TRBD2. CDR3 protein: CASSPRSGASDTQYF. The bases are TGTGCCAGCAGTCCGCGTAGCGGGGCGTCCGATACGCAGTATTTT.